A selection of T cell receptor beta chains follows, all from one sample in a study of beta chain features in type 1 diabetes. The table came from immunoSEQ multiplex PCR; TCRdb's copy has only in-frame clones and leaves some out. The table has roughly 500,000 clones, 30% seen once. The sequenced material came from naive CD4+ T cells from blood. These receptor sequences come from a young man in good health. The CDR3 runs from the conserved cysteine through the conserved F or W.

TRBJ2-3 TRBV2 CASTWADTQYF
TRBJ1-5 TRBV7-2 CASSSRGTGLNQPQHF
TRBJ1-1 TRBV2 CASSERQINEAFF
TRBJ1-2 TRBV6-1 CASSDQGTYGYTF
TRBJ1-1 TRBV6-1 CANRLILNTEAFF
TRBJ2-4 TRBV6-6 CASTTRHANIQYF
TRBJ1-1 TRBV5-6 CASSTTGGTEAFF
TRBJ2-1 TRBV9 CASSVGGTGKGLAGNEQFF
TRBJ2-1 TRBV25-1 CASRKTGANEQFF
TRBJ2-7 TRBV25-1 CASRAMGPSYEQYF
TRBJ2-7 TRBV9 CASSEGREWDGSYEQYF
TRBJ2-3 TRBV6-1 CASSFDWRKDTQYF
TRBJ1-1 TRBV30 CAWSVPSLEAFF
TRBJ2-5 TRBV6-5 CASSYSGLAEETQYF
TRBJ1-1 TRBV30 CAWSQREGEAFF
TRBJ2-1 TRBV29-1 CSVETGWGNEQFF
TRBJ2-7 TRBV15 CATSTSGRGTSGTYEQYF
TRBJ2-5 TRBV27 CASRTTPTSGARETQYF
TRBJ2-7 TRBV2 CASSLGIAGWEQYF
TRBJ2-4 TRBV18 CASSPGDRDRNIQYF
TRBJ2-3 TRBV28 CASSIAGSTDTQYF
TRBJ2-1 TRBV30 CAWSGGPPGYNEQFF
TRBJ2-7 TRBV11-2 CASSSPGRQGPYEQYF
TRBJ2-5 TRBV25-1 CASSEYRGRETQYF
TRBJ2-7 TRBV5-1 CASSLDPSSYEQYF
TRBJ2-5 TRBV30 CAWSVRGAWETQYF
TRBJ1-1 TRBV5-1 CASSPNGQGAEAFF